These 11 T cell receptor beta chains were all obtained from the same sample, sequenced in a study of blood T cells in healthy people across ages (dated by TCRdb to about 2015). The library was prepared using 5' RACE. The sequencing machine was an Illumina HiSeq 2500. A second PCR of about 6 to 11 cycles was performed with a sample-barcoded 5' primer and a J-beta primer mix. Using fastp trimming at Q25 and MiXCR clonotype assembly, TCRdb reanalyzed the public sequencing data and kept in-frame beta chains. Rows with a matching CDR3 protein are joined into one entry that keeps the most common DNA and genes. The sample table records 800,000 to 1,300,000 distinct CDR3 sequences; approximately 25% of these occur just once. The ten largest clones capture 0.75% of the sample. This sample was shared with a second study, whose subject was T cells of mothers and their children.

The sample taken for sequencing was blood. These receptors all stem from a girl aged 2-10 years in good health.

A few counts support this clonotype. The V call is TRBV20-1, the J call TRBJ2-7, with TRBD2 identical over 11 bases. This CDR3 region has 15 residues. CDR1 and CDR2 (germline): DFQATT, SNEGSKA (reference sequence). V lost 3 bases to trimming and J lost 2 bases; unmatched junction nucleotides: 6. DNA for the CDR3: TGCAGTGCTAGGGAACTAGCGGGAGTGACCTACGAGCAGTACTTC. Protein: CSARELAGVTYEQYF.

The V and J genes are TRBV28 and TRBJ2-5; the D gene is possibly TRBD2 (6 bases). The DNA end favors TRBJ2-7, so the J call may be wrong. The CDR3 has 14 amino acids. Germline CDR1 MDHEN, CDR2 SYDVKM. CDR3 residues: CASLSGLATYEQYF. CDR3 DNA sequence: TGTGCCAGCTTGTCGGGACTTGCTACCTACGAGCAGTACTTC.

This clonotype has only a few counts. The junction shows a germline mismatch at one end, possibly a read error. The chain employs TRBV7-8 and TRBJ1-1, with D maybe TRBD1 (5 bases). The CDR3 runs 18 residues. The germline gives CDR1 SGHVS, CDR2 FQNEAQ. CDR3 bases: TGTGCCACCCAGCTTAGCCCGCAACCAAGGGGCGAATACACTAAAGCTTTCTTT. It codes for CATQLSPQPRGEYTKAFF.

V is TRBV11-2 and J is TRBJ2-1; 10 bases match TRBD2. Germline V CDR1 and CDR2: SGHAT, FQNNGV. V lost 4 bases to trimming and J lost 3 bases; unmatched junction nucleotides: 24. The CDR3 loop spans 22 amino acids. CDR3 DNA: TGTGCCAGCAGCTCCTATACCGGGACTAGCGATAAAGGAAGTGGGGACTACAATGAGCAGTTCTTC. This translates into CASSSYTGTSDKGSGDYNEQFF.

The V gene is TRBV29-1, the J gene TRBJ1-2; 9 bases map to TRBD1. There are 13 residues in the CDR3. Germline V gene sequence: CDR1 SQVTM, CDR2 ANQGSEA. V lost 5 bases to trimming and J lost 3 bases; unmatched junction nucleotides: 4. The CDR3 spells CSVLRDRDYGYTF. In nucleotides, the CDR3 is TGCAGCGTTCTGAGGGACAGGGACTATGGCTACACCTTC.

This clonotype showed up just a few times. The chain carries TRBV28 and TRBJ2-2; TRBD1 matches 9 bases. Losses at the gene ends were 5 bases for V and 5 bases for J; bases not matched to a gene: 6. CDR3 length: 15 residues. The germline V gene encodes CDR1 MDHEN and CDR2 SYDVKM. The CDR3 DNA follows: TGTGCCAGCAGTCGACGGGACAGGGCAACCGGGGAGCTGTTTTTT. Translating gives CASSRRDRATGELFF.

This clonotype showed up just a few times. This chain links TRBV29-1 with TRBJ2-1; 12 positions match TRBD2. The ends lost 3 bases at V and 8 bases at J; junction bases unmatched: 2. The CDR3 runs 13 residues. Germline-derived CDR1 and CDR2 are SQVTM and ANQGSEA. The CDR3 nucleotides read TGCAGCGTTGAGGCTAGCGGGAGGGATGAGCAGTTCTTC. As protein: CSVEASGRDEQFF.

This clonotype showed up just a few times. The V gene is TRBV7-6, the J gene TRBJ2-1, with D unclear. Per germline, CDR1 SGHVS and CDR2 FNYEAQ. The CDR3 runs to 15 residues. Trimming removed 1 base from V and 6 bases from J, with 13 bases in between. CDR3 coding DNA: TGTGCCAGCAGCTTAGTCTTGAACAGCCTCAATGAGCAGTTCTTC. It encodes CASSLVLNSLNEQFF.

This chain uses TRBV20-1 with TRBJ2-1; 9 nucleotides align to TRBD2. V shed 3 bases and J 0 bases; nucleotides not matched to a gene: 9. Germline V lookup: CDR1 DFQATT, CDR2 SNEGSKA (reference sequence). This CDR3 is built from 17 residues. The CDR3 region is CSARAAGGPSSYNEQFF. The CDR3, as DNA: TGCAGTGCTAGGGCAGCGGGGGGCCCGAGCTCCTACAATGAGCAGTTCTTC.

The chain links TRBV6-2 or TRBV6-3 to TRBJ2-1, with D possibly being TRBD2 (5 bases). Germline-derived CDR1 and CDR2 are MNHEY and SVGEGT. This CDR3 contains 14 residues. V dropped 4 bases and J dropped 4 bases, with 11 bases sitting between them. CDR3 sequence: CASSWESAYNEQFF. The CDR3 region has the DNA TGTGCCAGCAGTTGGGAGAGTGCTTACAATGAGCAGTTCTTC.

For this clonotype: In this CDR3 the conserved last residue, phenylalanine or tryptophan, is missing, so a read error is likely. The gene calls are TRBV7-9 and TRBJ2-1, with 9 bases identical to TRBD2. Per germline, CDR1 SEHNR and CDR2 FQNEAQ (reference sequence). The V segment lost 5 bases and the J segment 5 bases; nucleotides outside the gene matches: 10. This CDR3 has 16 residues. This CDR3 reads CASSPRRVAGDNEQFS. Here the CDR3 DNA reads TGTGCCAGCAGCCCACGCAGGGTAGCGGGAGACAATGAGCAGTTCTCC.